A single TCR beta chain is shown here with its context. Living in about two dozen US areas, the participants were between 18 and 89 years of age. Cohorts were assigned according to the clinical history that participants reported. This sample was taken from a study of blood T cell repertoires in COVID-19. Looking at the study overall: In each case, the material was cDNA or gDNA derived from T cells, B-cell-depleted T cells, or PBMCs.

The germline CDR1 and CDR2 sequences are LNHDA and SQIVND (reference sequence). This CDR3 has 15 residues. V was clipped by 3 bases and J by 7 bases, with 16 bases between them. Original processing notes: How many nucleated cells were present was estimated from reference gene primer amplification. TCRdb's table, derived via immunoSEQ multiplex PCR, lists solely in-frame clones and lacks some. V, J and clone size were drawn from that table, and D and trimming were deduced from the DNA. The table lists some 270,000 clones, around 82% of them singletons. The sequence was obtained from a man aged 45 to 65 who had recovered from COVID-19. V usage is TRBV19 and J usage is TRBJ1-5; D may be TRBD1 (6 bases). The sequencing sample was made of PBMCs or T cells enriched from blood (not recorded which). CDR3 in DNA: TGTGCCAGTAGTATCCTGACAGGTGGCCAACAGCCCCAGCATTTT. Its translation: CASSILTGGQQPQHF.